Listed here are 28 T cell receptor beta chains from one sample, sequenced in a study of relationships among human T cell subsets. Semiquantitative ARM-PCR amplified T cell receptor alpha and beta CDR3 regions from mRNA. ARM-PCR used tagged nested gene-specific primers, then communal superprimers for exponential amplification. From the multiplex PCR reads, TCRdb called clonotypes with MiXCR, one entry per CDR3 protein. The sample shows 2,800 or so distinct CDR3 sequences, approximately 84% of them seen only once. Sequencing was performed on total T cells sorted from blood. These receptors all stem from a middle-aged man in good health.

The rearrangement links TRBV11-2 to TRBJ1-1; D gene unclear. The CDR3 is 14 residues long. Germline V gene sequence: CDR1 SGHAT, CDR2 FQNNGV. V was pared by 4 bases and J by 1 base, with 10 bases between. The CDR3 nucleotides read TGTGCCAGCAGCTCGGTAAAATCGAACACTGAAGCTTTCTTT. The encoded protein is CASSSVKSNTEAFF.

The CDR3 nucleotides are TGCAGTGCTAGGGAGGGAGGCCACGAGCAGTACTTC. Amino acids: CSAREGGHEQYF. The V gene is TRBV20-1, the J gene TRBJ2-7; maybe TRBD2 (6 bases). The CDR3 spans 12 residues. V lost 3 bases, J lost 5 bases, and 11 bases lay in between. Germline V gene data show CDR1 as DFQATT and CDR2 as SNEGSKA (reference sequence).

This chain connects TRBV29-1 to TRBJ2-1; 7 bases match TRBD1. The CDR3 spans 14 residues. CDR1 and CDR2 (germline): SQVTM, ANQGSEA. Trimming took 7 bases from V and 0 from J; bases not matched to a gene: 6. The CDR3 spells CSGRDSRSYNEQFF. CDR3 sequence (DNA): TGCAGCGGTAGGGACAGCCGCTCCTACAATGAGCAGTTCTTC.

The V gene is TRBV28, the J gene TRBJ2-1; unclear D gene. Germline V gene lookup returns CDR1 MDHEN and CDR2 SYDVKM. V lost 7 bases to trimming and J lost 3 bases, with 4 bases between them. This CDR3 is built from 11 residues. CDR3 sequence reads: CASTDYNEQFF. The DNA for the CDR3 is TGTGCCAGCACCGACTACAATGAGCAGTTCTTC.

This sequence joins TRBV6-5 and TRBJ2-1; no definite D call. Germline CDR1 MNHEY, CDR2 SVGAGI. The CDR3 is made up of 14 amino acids. The ends were cut back, 7 bases at V and 4 bases at J, with 14 bases in the middle. In DNA form, the CDR3 reads TGTGCCAGCACCAAAACCGGCAGTTACAATGAGCAGTTCTTC. Translated, it gives CASTKTGSYNEQFF.

The chain employs TRBV20-1 and TRBJ1-2; tentative D call: TRBD1 (6 bases). The length of the CDR3 is 13 residues. The germline V gene has CDR1 DFQATT and CDR2 SNEGSKA (reference sequence). V was pared by 4 bases and J by 0 bases, with 9 bases between. The CDR3 loop reads CSANRATNYGYTF. CDR3 DNA: TGCAGTGCTAACAGGGCCACTAACTATGGCTACACCTTC.

The rearrangement links TRBV12-3 or TRBV12-4 to TRBJ1-1; no clear D. The CDR3 totals 15 residues. Trimming took 6 bases from V and 1 from J, leaving 15 bases between them. The CDR3 DNA reads TGTGCCAGCAGCTTAAAGCCTCCCAAGAACACTGAAGCTTTCTTT. The encoded protein is CASSLKPPKNTEAFF.

About this clonotype: At one of its ends the junction is not consistent with the germline gene, which may arise from a read error. This chain uses TRBV4-1 with TRBJ1-1, with TRBD1 matching 11 bases. CDR1 and CDR2 from the germline V gene are MGHRA and YSYEKL. The CDR3 spans 16 residues. CDR3 coding DNA: TGTGCCAGCAGCCAGGGACAGGGGGTCGTGAACACTGAAGCTTTCTTT. Translation: CASSQGQGVVNTEAFF.

This chain uses TRBV20-1 with TRBJ2-1; TRBD2 matches 7 bases. The V gene end was trimmed by 3 bases and the J gene end by 10 bases; junction bases not matched to a gene: 12. Per germline, CDR1 DFQATT and CDR2 SNEGSKA (reference sequence). The length of the CDR3 is 14 residues. DNA for the CDR3: TGCAGTGCTAGCGGGAGGTATCAATCAGGAGAGCAGTTCTTC. This translates into CSASGRYQSGEQFF.

The CDR3 nucleotides are TGCGCCAGCAGCTCCGGCGCCGGTGTGGAGACCCAGTACTTC. This translates into CASSSGAGVETQYF. The J gene is TRBJ2-5, the V gene TRBV5-1; D is undetermined. In germline, CDR1 is SGHRS, CDR2 YFSETQ. Between the trimmed V and J ends, which lost 3 bases and 5 bases, there was a span of 14 bases. The CDR3 spans 14 residues.

The chain uses TRBV28 and TRBJ2-5; 9 nucleotides agree with TRBD1. The J call is in doubt because the DNA end fits TRBJ2-7 better. This CDR3 comprises 14 residues. The germline gives CDR1 MDHEN, CDR2 SYDVKM. The CDR3 spells CASSTRTGVYEQYF. Here the CDR3 DNA reads TGTGCCAGCAGTACTCGGACAGGGGTCTACGAGCAGTACTTC.

The rearrangement links TRBV11-2 to TRBJ2-7, with D maybe TRBD1 (6 bases). There are 17 residues in the CDR3. Trimming took 6 bases from V and 0 from J, leaving 21 bases between them. Germline V gives CDR1 SGHAT, CDR2 FQNNGV. CDR3 sequence: CASSNSFPGGASYEQYF. DNA of the CDR3: TGTGCCAGCAGTAACTCCTTTCCTGGGGGCGCCTCCTACGAGCAGTACTTC.

V usage is TRBV28 and J usage is TRBJ2-1; D not resolved. CDR1 and CDR2 (germline): MDHEN, SYDVKM. The CDR3 loop spans 13 amino acids. Trimming removed 2 bases at V and 6 bases at J, with 8 bases between. The CDR3 DNA reads as TGTGCCAGCAGTTTACCGATAGTCAATGAGCAGTTCTTC. Residues: CASSLPIVNEQFF.

In regard to this clonotype: Sequence at one end of the junction differs from germline and may be a read error. V usage is TRBV12-3 or TRBV12-4 and J usage is TRBJ2-5; D is perhaps TRBD1 (5 bases). The CDR3 has 15 residues. CDR3 region: CASSLNGRVQEIQYF. CDR3 nucleotides: TGTGCCAGCAGTTTAAATGGCAGGGTCCAAGAGATCCAGTACTTC.

This clonotype has more than one count but fewer than ten. The chain has TRBV27 and TRBJ2-7, with D maybe TRBD1 (6 bases). Germline V CDR1 and CDR2: MNHEY, SMNVEV (reference sequence). CDR3 length equals 12 residues. Trimming left V 7 bases short and J 7 bases short, with 14 bases between. CDR3 amino acids: CASKGHHREQYF. The DNA of the CDR3 is TGTGCCAGCAAGGGACACCATAGGGAGCAGTACTTC.

The chain joins TRBV10-3 to TRBJ2-1; a possible D gene is TRBD1 (6 bases). The germline V gene encodes CDR1 ENHRY and CDR2 SYGVKD. V was clipped by 7 bases and J by 6 bases, with 13 bases between them. The CDR3 runs to 13 residues. CDR3 in amino acids: CAITPGVSNEQFF. Here the CDR3 DNA reads TGTGCCATCACGCCAGGGGTGTCCAATGAGCAGTTCTTC.

The gene calls are TRBV20-1 and TRBJ2-7, with D unresolved. The CDR3 sequence is 13 residues long. V was trimmed by 1 base and J by 3 bases, leaving 10 bases between them. Germline V gene sequence: CDR1 DFQATT, CDR2 SNEGSKA (reference sequence). CDR3 nucleotides: TGCAGTGCTAGAGGCGCCAGCGACTACGAGCAGTACTTC. Encoded protein: CSARGASDYEQYF.

V usage is TRBV7-8 and J usage is TRBJ2-3; 10 bases match TRBD2. Germline CDR1 SGHVS, CDR2 FQNEAQ. The ends lost 6 bases at V and 6 bases at J; junction bases unmatched: 9. CDR3 size: 15 residues. CDR3 coding DNA: TGTGCCAGCAGTCCTCAGCGGGGGGGCCGGGATACGCAGTATTTT. Translation: CASSPQRGGRDTQYF.

This chain connects TRBV27 to TRBJ2-1, with D possibly TRBD2 on 6 matching bases. CDR3 length equals 12 residues. The V end was cut by 5 bases, the J end by 10 bases, with 12 bases between. Germline V gene lookup returns CDR1 MNHEY and CDR2 SMNVEV (reference sequence). The CDR3: CASSIPGVEQFF. CDR3 nucleotides: TGTGCCAGCAGTATTCCGGGGGTGGAGCAGTTCTTC.

This chain uses TRBV27 with TRBJ2-7; 10 bases are a match to TRBD2. Per germline, CDR1 MNHEY and CDR2 SMNVEV (reference sequence). The ends lost 2 bases at V and 2 bases at J; junction bases unmatched: 3. CDR3 size: 15 residues. CDR3 in amino acids: CASSLLAGDAYEQYF. The CDR3 DNA sequence: TGTGCCAGCAGTTTACTAGCGGGAGATGCCTACGAGCAGTACTTC.

On this clonotype: A junction boundary mismatches the germline segment, possibly from a read error. V usage is TRBV5-6 and J usage is TRBJ1-1; 8 bases are a match to TRBD1. The CDR3 extends over 14 amino acids. Per the germline V gene, CDR1 is SGHDT and CDR2 is YYEEEE. DNA of the CDR3: TGCGCCAGCAGCGTGGACAGGGCCAACACTGAAGCTTTCTTT. Translating it yields CASSVDRANTEAFF. The full variable domain, completed using reference TRBV5-6 and TRBJ1-1, is DAGVTQSPTHLIKTRGQQVTLRCSPKSGHDTVSWYQQALGQGPQFIFQYYEEEERQRGNFPDRFSGHQFPNYSSELNVNALLLGDSALYLCASSVDRANTEAFFGQGTRLTVV.

V gene TRBV11-2 combines with J gene TRBJ2-5, with 11 bases fitting TRBD2. Germline V lookup: CDR1 SGHAT, CDR2 FQNNGV. The length of the CDR3 is 16 residues. V lost 1 base and J lost 9; bases outside the gene matches: 10. The CDR3 region has the DNA TGTGCCAGCAGCTTAGCGGGACTAGCGGCCTTACGGTCCCAGTACTTC. Translation gives CASSLAGLAALRSQYF.

This sequence joins TRBV28 and TRBJ2-1; D is undetermined. The germline V and J ends were trimmed by 8 bases and 6 bases, with 11 bases remaining between them. The CDR3 is made up of 12 amino acids. Germline CDR1 MDHEN, CDR2 SYDVKM. This chain's CDR3 is CASGTIPNEQFF. The CDR3, as DNA: TGTGCCAGCGGAACAATCCCCAATGAGCAGTTCTTC.

This clonotype was seen just once. V usage is TRBV5-1 and J usage is TRBJ2-3, with a tentative D call TRBD1 (6 bases). This CDR3 spans 16 amino acids. V lost 3 bases to trimming and J lost 4 bases, with 18 bases between them. Per germline, CDR1 SGHRS and CDR2 YFSETQ. CDR3: CASSSQGGAVADTQYF. Written as DNA, the CDR3 is TGCGCCAGCAGCTCCCAAGGGGGTGCGGTGGCAGATACGCAGTATTTT.

The rearrangement links TRBV27 to TRBJ1-6; D remains unclear. CDR1 is MNHEY, CDR2 SMNVEV, per germline (reference sequence). V lost 2 bases to trimming and J lost 2 bases, with 1 base between them. This CDR3 comprises 13 residues. The CDR3 DNA follows: TGTGCCAGCAGTTTAACCTATAATTCACCCCTCCACTTT. This gives the protein CASSLTYNSPLHF.

This sequence joins TRBV11-3 and TRBJ2-1, with 7 positions matching TRBD2. V was pared by 2 bases and J by 8 bases, with 6 bases of the junction left unmatched. This CDR3 region has 14 residues. The V gene's germline CDR1 is SGHNT and CDR2 YENEEA. The CDR3 coding sequence is TGTGCCAGCAGCTTAAACCGACTAGCAGATGAGCAGTTCTTC. Residues: CASSLNRLADEQFF. Together with reference TRBV11-3 and TRBJ2-1, the CDR3 gives the full variable domain: EAGVVQSPRYKIIEKKQPVAFWCNPISGHNTLYWYLQNLGQGPELLIRYENEEAVDDSQLPKDRFSAERLKGVDSTLKIQPAELGDSAVYLCASSLNRLADEQFFGPGTRLTVL.

This chain uses TRBV29-1 with TRBJ2-4, with 7 positions matching TRBD2. CDR3 size: 11 residues. Germline V gene data show CDR1 as SQVTM and CDR2 as ANQGSEA. This chain's CDR3 is CGRAFKNIQYF. For the CDR3, the DNA is TGCGGGAGGGCATTCAAAAACATTCAGTACTTC.

V gene TRBV20-1 combines with J gene TRBJ2-3, with TRBD2 identical over 8 bases. The CDR3 totals 16 residues. The germline CDR1 and CDR2 sequences are DFQATT and SNEGSKA (reference sequence). V dropped 0 bases and J dropped 1; count of bases not matched to a gene: 6. CDR3 sequence reads: CSARDSLAGRTDTQYF. CDR3 DNA sequence: TGCAGTGCTAGAGATAGTCTAGCGGGTCGCACAGATACGCAGTATTTT.